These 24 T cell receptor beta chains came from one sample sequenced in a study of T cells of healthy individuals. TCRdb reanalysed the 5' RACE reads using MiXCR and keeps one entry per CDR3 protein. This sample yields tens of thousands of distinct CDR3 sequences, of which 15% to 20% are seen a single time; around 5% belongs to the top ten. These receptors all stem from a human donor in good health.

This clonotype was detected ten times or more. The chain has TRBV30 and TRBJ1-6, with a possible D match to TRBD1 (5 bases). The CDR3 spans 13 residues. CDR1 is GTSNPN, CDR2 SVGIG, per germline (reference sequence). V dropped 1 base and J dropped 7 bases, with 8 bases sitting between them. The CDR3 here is CAWSGNRNSPLHF. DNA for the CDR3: TGTGCCTGGAGTGGGAACAGGAATTCACCCCTCCACTTT.

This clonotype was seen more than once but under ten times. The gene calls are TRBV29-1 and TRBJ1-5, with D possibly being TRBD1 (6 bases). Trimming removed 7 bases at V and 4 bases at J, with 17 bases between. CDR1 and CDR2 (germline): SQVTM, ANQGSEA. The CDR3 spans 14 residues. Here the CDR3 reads CSAVMDSTNQPQHF. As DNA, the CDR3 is TGCAGCGCTGTCATGGACAGCACGAATCAGCCCCAGCATTTT.

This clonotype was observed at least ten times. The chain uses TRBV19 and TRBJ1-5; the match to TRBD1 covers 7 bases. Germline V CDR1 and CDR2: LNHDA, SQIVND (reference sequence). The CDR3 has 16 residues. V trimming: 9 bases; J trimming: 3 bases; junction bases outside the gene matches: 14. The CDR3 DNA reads TGTGCCAGCCTTGACAGGGCCCGTCTTACCAATCAGCCCCAGCATTTT. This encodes CASLDRARLTNQPQHF.

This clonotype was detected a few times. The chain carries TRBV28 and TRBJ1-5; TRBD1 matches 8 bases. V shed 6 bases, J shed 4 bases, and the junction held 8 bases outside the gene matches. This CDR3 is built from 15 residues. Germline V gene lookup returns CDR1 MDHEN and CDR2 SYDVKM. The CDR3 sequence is CASSLRDRPNQPQHF. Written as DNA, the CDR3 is TGTGCCAGCAGCCTTCGGGACAGGCCTAATCAGCCCCAGCATTTT. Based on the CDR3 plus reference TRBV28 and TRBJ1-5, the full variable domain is DVKVTQSSRYLVKRTGEKVFLECVQDMDHENMFWYRQDPGLGLRLIYFSYDVKMKEKGDIPEGYSVSREKKERFSLILESASTNQTSMYLCASSLRDRPNQPQHFGDGTRLSIL.

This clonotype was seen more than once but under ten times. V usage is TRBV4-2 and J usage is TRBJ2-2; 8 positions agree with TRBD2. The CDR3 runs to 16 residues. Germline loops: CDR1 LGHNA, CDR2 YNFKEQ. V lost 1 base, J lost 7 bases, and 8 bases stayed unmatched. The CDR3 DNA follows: TGTGCCAGCAGCCAAGTTGGTGCGGGGGGTAACGGGGAGCTGTTTTTT. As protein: CASSQVGAGGNGELFF.

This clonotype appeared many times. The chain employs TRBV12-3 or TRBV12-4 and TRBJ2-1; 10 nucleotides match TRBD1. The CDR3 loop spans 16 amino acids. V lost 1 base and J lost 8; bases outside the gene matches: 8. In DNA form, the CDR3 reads TGTGCCAGCAGTTTAGAGGGGTGGACAGGGGGTTATGAGCAGTTCTTC. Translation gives CASSLEGWTGGYEQFF.

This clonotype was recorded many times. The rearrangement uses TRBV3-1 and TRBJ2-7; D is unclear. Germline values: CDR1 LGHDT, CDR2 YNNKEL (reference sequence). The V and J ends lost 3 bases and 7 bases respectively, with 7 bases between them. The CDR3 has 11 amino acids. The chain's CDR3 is CASSHLDEQYF. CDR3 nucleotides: TGTGCCAGCAGCCACCTCGATGAGCAGTACTTC.

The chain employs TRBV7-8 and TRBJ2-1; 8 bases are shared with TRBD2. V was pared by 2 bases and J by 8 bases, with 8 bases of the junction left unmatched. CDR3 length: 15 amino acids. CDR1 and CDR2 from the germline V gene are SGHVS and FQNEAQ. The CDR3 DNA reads TGTGCCAGCAGCTTAATTCTAGCGGGCATTTATGAGCAGTTCTTC. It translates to CASSLILAGIYEQFF.

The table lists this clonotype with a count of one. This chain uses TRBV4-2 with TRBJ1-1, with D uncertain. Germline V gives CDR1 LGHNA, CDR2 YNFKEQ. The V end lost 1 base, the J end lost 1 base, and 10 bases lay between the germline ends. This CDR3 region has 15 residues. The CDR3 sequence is CASSQVTTSNTEAFF. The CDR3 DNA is TGTGCCAGCAGCCAAGTGACAACATCGAACACTGAAGCTTTCTTT.

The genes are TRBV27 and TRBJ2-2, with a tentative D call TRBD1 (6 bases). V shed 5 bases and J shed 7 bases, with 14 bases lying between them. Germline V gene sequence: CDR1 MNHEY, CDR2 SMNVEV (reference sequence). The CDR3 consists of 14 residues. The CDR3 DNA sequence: TGTGCCAGCAGTGTAAATCAGGGGCGCGGGGAGCTGTTTTTT. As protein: CASSVNQGRGELFF.

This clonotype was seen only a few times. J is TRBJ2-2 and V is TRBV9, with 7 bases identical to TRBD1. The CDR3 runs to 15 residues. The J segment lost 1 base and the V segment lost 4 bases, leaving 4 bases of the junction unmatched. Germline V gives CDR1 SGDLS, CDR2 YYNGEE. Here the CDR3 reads CASSPGTVNTGELFF. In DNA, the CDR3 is TGTGCCAGCAGCCCGGGGACAGTGAACACCGGGGAGCTGTTTTTT.

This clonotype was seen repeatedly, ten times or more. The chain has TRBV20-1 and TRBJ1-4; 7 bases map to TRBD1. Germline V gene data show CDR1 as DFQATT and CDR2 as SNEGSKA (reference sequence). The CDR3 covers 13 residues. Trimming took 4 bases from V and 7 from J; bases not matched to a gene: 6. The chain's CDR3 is CSAIVGGFEKLFF. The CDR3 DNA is TGCAGTGCTATAGTAGGGGGCTTTGAAAAACTGTTTTTT.

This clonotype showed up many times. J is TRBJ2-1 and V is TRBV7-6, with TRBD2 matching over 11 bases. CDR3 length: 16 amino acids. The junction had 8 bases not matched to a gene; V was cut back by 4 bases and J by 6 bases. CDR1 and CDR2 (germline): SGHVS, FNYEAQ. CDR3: CASSSHLAGGRNEQFF. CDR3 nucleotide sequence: TGTGCCAGCAGCTCGCATCTAGCGGGAGGACGCAATGAGCAGTTCTTC.

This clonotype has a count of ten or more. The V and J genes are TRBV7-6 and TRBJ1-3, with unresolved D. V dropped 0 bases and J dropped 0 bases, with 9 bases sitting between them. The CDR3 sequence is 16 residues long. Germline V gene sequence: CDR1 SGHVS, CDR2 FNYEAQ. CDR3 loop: CASSLARTGSGNTIYF. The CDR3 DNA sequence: TGTGCCAGCAGCTTAGCGAGGACCGGCTCTGGAAACACCATATATTTT.

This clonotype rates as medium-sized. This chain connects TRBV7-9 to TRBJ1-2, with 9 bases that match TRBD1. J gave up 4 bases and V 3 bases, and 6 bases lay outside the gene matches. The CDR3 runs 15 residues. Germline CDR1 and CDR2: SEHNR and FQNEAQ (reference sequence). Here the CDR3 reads CASSLTGTGSYGYTF. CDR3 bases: TGTGCCAGCAGCTTGACCGGGACAGGGTCCTATGGCTACACCTTC.

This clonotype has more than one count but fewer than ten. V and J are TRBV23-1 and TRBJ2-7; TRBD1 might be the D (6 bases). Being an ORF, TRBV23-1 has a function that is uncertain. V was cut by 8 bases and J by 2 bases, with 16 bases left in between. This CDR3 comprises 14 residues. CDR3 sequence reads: CASHNTGRAYEQYF. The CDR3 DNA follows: TGCGCCAGCCACAATACAGGGCGAGCCTACGAGCAGTACTTC.

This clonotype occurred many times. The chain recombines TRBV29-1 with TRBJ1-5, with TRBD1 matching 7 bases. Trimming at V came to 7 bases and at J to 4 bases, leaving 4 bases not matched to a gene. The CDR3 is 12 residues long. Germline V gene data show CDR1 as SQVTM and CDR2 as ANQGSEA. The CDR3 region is CSAGQENQPQHF. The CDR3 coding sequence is TGCAGCGCCGGACAGGAAAATCAGCCCCAGCATTTT. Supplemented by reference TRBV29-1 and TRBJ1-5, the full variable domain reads SAVISQKPSRDICQRGTSLTIQCQVDSQVTMMFWYRQQPGQSLTLIATANQGSEATYESGFVIDKFPISRPNLTFSTLTVSNMSPEDSSIYLCSAGQENQPQHFGDGTRLSIL.

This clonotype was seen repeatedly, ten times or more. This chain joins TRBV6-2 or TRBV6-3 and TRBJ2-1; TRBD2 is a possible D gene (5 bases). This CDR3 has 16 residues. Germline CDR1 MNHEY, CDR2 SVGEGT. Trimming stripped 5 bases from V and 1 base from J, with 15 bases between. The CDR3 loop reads CASSLARGPSYNEQFF. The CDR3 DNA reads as TGTGCCAGCAGTCTCGCAAGAGGGCCATCCTACAATGAGCAGTTCTTC.

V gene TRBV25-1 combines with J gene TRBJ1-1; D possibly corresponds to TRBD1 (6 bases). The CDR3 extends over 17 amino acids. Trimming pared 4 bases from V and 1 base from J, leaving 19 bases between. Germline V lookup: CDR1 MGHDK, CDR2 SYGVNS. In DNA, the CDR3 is TGTGCCAGCAGTGTAAGCCCACGGGGGGCCGGGAACACTGAAGCTTTCTTT. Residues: CASSVSPRGAGNTEAFF. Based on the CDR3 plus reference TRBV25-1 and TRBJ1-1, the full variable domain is EADIYQTPRYLVIGTGKKITLECSQTMGHDKMYWYQQDPGMELHLIHYSYGVNSTEKGDLSSESTVSRIRTEHFPLTLESARPSHTSQYLCASSVSPRGAGNTEAFFGQGTRLTVV.

The CDR3 nucleotides read TGCAGTGCTGCCCGCGCACCGGGACTAGCGAACTACGAGCAGTACTTC. This sequence encodes CSAARAPGLANYEQYF. This sequence joins TRBV20-1 and TRBJ2-7; 10 nucleotides align to TRBD2. J gave up 3 bases and V 5 bases, and 13 bases lay outside the gene matches. The germline gives CDR1 DFQATT, CDR2 SNEGSKA (reference sequence). This CDR3 has 16 amino acids.

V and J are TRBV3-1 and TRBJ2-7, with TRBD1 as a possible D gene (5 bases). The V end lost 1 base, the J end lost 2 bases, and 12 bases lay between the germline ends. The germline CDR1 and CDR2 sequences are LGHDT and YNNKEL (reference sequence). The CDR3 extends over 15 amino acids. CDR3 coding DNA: TGTGCCAGCAGCCAAGCCACAGACAGAGCCTACGAGCAGTACTTC. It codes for CASSQATDRAYEQYF.

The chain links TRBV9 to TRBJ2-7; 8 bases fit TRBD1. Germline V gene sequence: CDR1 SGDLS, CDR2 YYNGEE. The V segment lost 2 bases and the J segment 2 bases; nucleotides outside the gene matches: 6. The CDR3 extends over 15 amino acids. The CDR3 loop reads CASSVAGQGPYEQYF. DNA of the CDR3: TGTGCCAGCAGCGTTGCAGGACAGGGACCCTACGAGCAGTACTTC.

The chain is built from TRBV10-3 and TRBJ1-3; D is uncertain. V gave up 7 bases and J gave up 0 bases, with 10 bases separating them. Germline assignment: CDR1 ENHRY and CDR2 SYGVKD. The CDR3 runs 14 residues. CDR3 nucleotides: TGTGCCATCACCCAATCCAACTCTGGAAACACCATATATTTT. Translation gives CAITQSNSGNTIYF.

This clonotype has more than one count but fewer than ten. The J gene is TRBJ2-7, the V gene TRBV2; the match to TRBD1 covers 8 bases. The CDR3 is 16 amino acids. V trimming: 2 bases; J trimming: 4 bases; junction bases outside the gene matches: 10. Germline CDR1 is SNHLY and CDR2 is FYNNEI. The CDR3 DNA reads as TGTGCCAGCAGTGAAAGGACAGGGAGGTCGAGTTACGAGCAGTACTTC. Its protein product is CASSERTGRSSYEQYF.